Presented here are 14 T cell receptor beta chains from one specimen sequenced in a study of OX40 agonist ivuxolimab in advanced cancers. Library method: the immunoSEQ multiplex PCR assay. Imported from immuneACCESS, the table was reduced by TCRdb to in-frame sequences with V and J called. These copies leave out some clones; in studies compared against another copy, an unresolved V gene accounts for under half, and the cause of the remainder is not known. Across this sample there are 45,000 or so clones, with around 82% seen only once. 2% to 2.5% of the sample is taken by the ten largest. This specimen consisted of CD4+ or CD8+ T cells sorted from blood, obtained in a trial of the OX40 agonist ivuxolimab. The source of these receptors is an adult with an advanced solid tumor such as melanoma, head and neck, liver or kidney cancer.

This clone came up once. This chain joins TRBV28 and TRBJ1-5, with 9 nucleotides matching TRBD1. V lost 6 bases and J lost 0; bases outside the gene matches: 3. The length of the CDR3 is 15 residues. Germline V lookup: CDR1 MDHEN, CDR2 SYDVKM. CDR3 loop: CASRKQGASNQPQHF. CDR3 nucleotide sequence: TGTGCCAGCAGGAAACAGGGGGCTAGCAATCAGCCCCAGCATTTT.

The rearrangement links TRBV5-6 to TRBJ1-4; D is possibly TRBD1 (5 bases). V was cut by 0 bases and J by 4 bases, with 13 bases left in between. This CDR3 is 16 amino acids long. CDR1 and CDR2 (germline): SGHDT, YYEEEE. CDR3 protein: CASSLARWGGNEKLFF. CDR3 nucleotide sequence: TGTGCCAGCAGCTTGGCCCGGTGGGGGGGTAATGAAAAACTGTTTTTT.

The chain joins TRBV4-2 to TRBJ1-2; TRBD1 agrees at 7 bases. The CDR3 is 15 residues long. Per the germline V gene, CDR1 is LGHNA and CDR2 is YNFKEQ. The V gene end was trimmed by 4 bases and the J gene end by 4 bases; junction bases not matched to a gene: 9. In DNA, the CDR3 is TGTGCCAGCAGCCCTGACAGGGACCCACTCTATGGCTACACCTTC. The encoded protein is CASSPDRDPLYGYTF.

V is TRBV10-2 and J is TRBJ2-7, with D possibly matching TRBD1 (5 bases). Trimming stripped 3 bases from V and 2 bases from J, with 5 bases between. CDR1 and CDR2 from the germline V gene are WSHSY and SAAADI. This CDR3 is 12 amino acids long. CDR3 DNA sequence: TGCGCCAGCAGTGACAGGGCCTACGAGCAGTACTTC. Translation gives CASSDRAYEQYF.

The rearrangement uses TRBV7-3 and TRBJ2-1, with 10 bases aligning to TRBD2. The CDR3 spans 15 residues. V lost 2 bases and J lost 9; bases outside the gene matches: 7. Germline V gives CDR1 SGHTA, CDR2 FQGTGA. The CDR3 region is CASSLVPSGRGEQFF. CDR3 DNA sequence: TGTGCCAGCAGCTTAGTTCCTAGCGGGAGAGGTGAGCAGTTCTTC.

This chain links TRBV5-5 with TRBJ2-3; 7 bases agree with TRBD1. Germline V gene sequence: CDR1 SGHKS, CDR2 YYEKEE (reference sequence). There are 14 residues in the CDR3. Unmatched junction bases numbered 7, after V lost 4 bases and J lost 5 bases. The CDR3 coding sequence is TGTGCCAGCAGCACCGGGACAGTGGGAGATACGCAGTATTTT. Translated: CASSTGTVGDTQYF.

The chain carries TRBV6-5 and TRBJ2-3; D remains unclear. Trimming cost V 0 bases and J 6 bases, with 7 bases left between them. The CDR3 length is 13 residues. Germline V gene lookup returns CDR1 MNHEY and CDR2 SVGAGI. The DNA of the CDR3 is TGTGCCAGCAGTTACTCGCTTCGTGATACGCAGTATTTT. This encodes CASSYSLRDTQYF.

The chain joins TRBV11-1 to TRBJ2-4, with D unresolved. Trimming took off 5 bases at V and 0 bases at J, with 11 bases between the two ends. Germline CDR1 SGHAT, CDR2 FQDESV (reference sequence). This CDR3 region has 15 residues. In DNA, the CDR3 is TGTGCCAGCAGCCGAATTACAGCAGCCAAAAACATTCAGTACTTC. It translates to CASSRITAAKNIQYF.

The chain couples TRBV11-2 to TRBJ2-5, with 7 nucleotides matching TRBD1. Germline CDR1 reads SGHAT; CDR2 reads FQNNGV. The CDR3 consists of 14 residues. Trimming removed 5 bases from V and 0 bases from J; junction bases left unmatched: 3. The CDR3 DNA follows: TGTGCCAGCAGCCCGGGACAGCACCAAGAGACCCAGTACTTC. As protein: CASSPGQHQETQYF.

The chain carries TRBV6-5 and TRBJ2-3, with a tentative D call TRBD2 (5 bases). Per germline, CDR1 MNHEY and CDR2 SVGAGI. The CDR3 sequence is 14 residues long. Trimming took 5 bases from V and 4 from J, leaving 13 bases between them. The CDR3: CASSRYASSDTQYF. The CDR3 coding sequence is TGTGCCAGCAGTCGTTACGCTAGCTCAGATACGCAGTATTTT.

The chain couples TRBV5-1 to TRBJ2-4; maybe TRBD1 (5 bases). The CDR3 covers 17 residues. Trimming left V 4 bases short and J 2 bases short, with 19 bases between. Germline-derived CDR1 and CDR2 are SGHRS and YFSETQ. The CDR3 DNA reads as TGCGCCAGCAGCCCCAAATCTGCCAGGGATTCCAAAAACATTCAGTACTTC. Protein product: CASSPKSARDSKNIQYF.

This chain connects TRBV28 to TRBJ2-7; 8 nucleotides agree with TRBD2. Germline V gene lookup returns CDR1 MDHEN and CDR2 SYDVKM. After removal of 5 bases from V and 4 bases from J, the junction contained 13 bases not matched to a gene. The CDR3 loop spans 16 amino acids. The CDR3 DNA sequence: TGTGCCAGCAGTGCTCCCCGTAGCGGGGTCGCGTACGAGCAGTACTTC. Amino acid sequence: CASSAPRSGVAYEQYF. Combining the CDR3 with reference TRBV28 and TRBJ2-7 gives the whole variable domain DVKVTQSSRYLVKRTGEKVFLECVQDMDHENMFWYRQDPGLGLRLIYFSYDVKMKEKGDIPEGYSVSREKKERFSLILESASTNQTSMYLCASSAPRSGVAYEQYFGPGTRLTVT.

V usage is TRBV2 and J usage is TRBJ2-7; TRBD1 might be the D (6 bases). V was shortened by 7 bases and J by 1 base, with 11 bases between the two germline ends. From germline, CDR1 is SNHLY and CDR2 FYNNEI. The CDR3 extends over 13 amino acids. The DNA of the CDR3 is TGTGCCAGCACGGGACAAGCTTCCTACGAGCAGTACTTC. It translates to CASTGQASYEQYF.

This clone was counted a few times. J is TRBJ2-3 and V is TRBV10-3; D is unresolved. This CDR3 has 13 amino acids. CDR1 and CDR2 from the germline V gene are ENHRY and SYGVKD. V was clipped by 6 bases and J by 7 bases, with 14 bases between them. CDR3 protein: CAISPVGINTQYF. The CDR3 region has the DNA TGTGCCATCAGCCCCGTAGGGATCAATACGCAGTATTTT.